This T cell receptor beta chain was recovered during a study of tumor-infiltrating lymphocytes in primary liver carcinoma. As for this clonotype: Relative to the germline gene, one junction end is altered; a read error may explain this.

It was from roughly 20-30 mg of unsorted bulk tissue that RNA and DNA were co-extracted. Samples came from superior, inferior, lateral poles and tumor centre. The CDR3 covers 16 residues. The germline CDR1 and CDR2 sequences are SGHDN and FVKESK. Researchers generated TCR beta cDNA from roughly 500 ng of total RNA, relying on a constant-region primer. Slightly modified ARM-PCR served as the procedure for the TCR beta libraries. These libraries came from three rounds of nested multiplex PCR. Use of TRBV1-TRBV30 forward primers with a C-beta reverse primer characterized the first two PCR rounds, which lasted around 9 cycles each. TCRdb passed the multiplex PCR reads through MiXCR, listing each CDR3 protein once. The sample records around 21,000 distinct CDR3 sequences, approximately 72% being singletons.

The TCR comes from a man aged 40-49 years with primary liver carcinoma and hepatitis B virus infection. The source material was liver tumor tissue from sampling region 1. Subset: tumor region T1, superior pole. This chain connects TRBV14 to TRBJ2-5, with D perhaps matching TRBD1 (6 bases). The CDR3: CTSSRRTEGNQETQYF. The CDR3 nucleotides read TGTACCAGCAGCCGTCGGACAGAGGGAAACCAAGAGACCCAGTACTTC.